The clone carrying this T cell receptor (beta chain) showed up just a few times. This entry belongs to a study of long-term antiretroviral therapy in people with HIV. The authors ran the immunoSEQ assay, v3.0, at survey level. Sequenced by immunoSEQ multiplex PCR; TCRdb stores in-frame clones only, minus some. The top ten hold around 4.9% of the sample, which has approximately 25,000 clones, more than 75% seen once. The sample in question was unsorted PBMCs, obtained 0.5 years after starting antiretroviral therapy. The receptor was isolated from a woman aged 35 to 49 with HIV.

The CDR3, as DNA: TGTGCCAGCAGCCAAGGACAGGGGGTTCCCAACGAGCAGTACTTC. Translation: CASSQGQGVPNEQYF. The chain employs TRBV4-2 and TRBJ2-7; 9 positions agree with TRBD1. The CDR3 runs to 15 residues. From germline, CDR1 is LGHNA and CDR2 YNFKEQ. V dropped 1 base and J dropped 5; count of bases not matched to a gene: 6.